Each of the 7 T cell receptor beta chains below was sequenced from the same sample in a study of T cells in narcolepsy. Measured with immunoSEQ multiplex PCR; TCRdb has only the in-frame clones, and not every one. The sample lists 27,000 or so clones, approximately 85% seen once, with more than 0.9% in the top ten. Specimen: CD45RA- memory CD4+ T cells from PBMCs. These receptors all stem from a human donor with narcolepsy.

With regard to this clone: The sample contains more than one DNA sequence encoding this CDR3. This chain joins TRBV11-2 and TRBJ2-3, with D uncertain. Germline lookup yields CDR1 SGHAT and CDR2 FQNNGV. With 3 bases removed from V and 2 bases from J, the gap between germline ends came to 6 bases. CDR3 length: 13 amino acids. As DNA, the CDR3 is TGTGCCAGCAGCTTCCGGGTCACAGATACGCAGTATTTT. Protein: CASSFRVTDTQYF.

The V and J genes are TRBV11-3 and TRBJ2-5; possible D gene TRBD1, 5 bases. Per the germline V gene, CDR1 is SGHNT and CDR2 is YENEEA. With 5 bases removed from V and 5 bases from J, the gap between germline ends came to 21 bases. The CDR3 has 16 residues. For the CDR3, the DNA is TGTGCCAGCAGCAAACAAACGTTCCAGGGCAAGGAGACCCAGTACTTC. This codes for CASSKQTFQGKETQYF.

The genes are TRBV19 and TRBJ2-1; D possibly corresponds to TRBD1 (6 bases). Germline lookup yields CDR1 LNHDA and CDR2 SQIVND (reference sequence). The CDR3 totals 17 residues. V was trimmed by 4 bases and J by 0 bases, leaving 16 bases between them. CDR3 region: CASSRSAQGSSYNEQFF. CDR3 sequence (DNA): TGTGCCAGTAGTAGATCCGCGCAGGGGAGCTCCTACAATGAGCAGTTCTTC.

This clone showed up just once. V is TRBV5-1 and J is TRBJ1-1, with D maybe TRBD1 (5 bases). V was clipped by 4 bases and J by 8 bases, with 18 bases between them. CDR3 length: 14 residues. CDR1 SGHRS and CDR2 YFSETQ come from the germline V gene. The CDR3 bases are TGCGCCAGCAGCCCCAACGCTCCGGGGCGGGAAGCTTTCTTT. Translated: CASSPNAPGREAFF.

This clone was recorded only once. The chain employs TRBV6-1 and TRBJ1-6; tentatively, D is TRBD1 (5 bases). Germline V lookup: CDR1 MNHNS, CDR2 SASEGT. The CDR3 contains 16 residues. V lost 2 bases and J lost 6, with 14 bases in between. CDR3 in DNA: TGTGCCAGCAGTGAATTCGACAGCACAACTAATTCACCCCTCCACTTT. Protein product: CASSEFDSTTNSPLHF.

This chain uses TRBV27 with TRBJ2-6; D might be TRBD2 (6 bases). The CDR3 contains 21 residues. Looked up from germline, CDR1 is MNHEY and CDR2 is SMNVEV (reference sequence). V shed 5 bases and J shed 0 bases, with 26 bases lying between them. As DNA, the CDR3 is TGTGCCAGCAGTAAAAACCGGGACTCTCTTTCTCTCAGCTCTGGGGCCAACGTCCTGACTTTC. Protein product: CASSKNRDSLSLSSGANVLTF. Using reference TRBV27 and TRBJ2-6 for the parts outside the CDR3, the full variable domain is EAQVTQNPRYLITVTGKKLTVTCSQNMNHEYMSWYRQDPGLGLRQIYYSMNVEVTDKGDVPEGYKVSRKEKRNFPLILESPSPNQTSLYFCASSKNRDSLSLSSGANVLTFGAGSRLTVL.

DNA for the CDR3: TGTGCCATCAGTGAGCCCTCAGCGGGGACTAATGAAAAACTGTTTTTT. Protein sequence: CAISEPSAGTNEKLFF. This chain uses TRBV10-3 with TRBJ1-4; D uncertain. Between the trimmed V and J ends, which lost 2 bases and 2 bases, there was a span of 12 bases. Germline CDR1 ENHRY, CDR2 SYGVKD. CDR3 size: 16 residues.